This T cell receptor beta chain was recorded in a study of OX40 agonist ivuxolimab in advanced cancers. Study information: Six ivuxolimab dose levels, 0.01 to 10 mg/kg, were given intravenously every 2 weeks. Enrolled patients in dose escalation had cancers that were hepatocellular carcinoma, melanoma, renal cell or head and neck cancer. A mean age of approximately 58 years, range roughly 20 to 85, was recorded, and approximately 79% were male. The study, taken as a whole, reports: Compared with CD4+, CD8+ T cells on average had more expanded clones.

This clone was seen only a few times. Its antigen is currently unknown. TCRdb keeps only in-frame clones here, not all; method: immunoSEQ multiplex PCR. The sample lists 55,000 to 75,000 clones; approximately 80% were seen once. The sample was CD4+ or CD8+ T cells sorted from blood, taken in a trial of the OX40 agonist ivuxolimab. This clonotype was sampled from an adult with an advanced solid tumor such as melanoma, head and neck, liver or kidney cancer.

The CDR3 loop is CSARDTYGYTF. The CDR3 nucleotides are TGCAGTGCTAGGGACACCTATGGCTACACCTTC. The chain links TRBV20-1 to TRBJ1-2; a weak D match, TRBD1 (5 bases). The CDR3 is made up of 11 amino acids. The germline V gene encodes CDR1 DFQATT and CDR2 SNEGSKA (reference sequence). V shed 3 bases and J shed 4 bases, with 6 bases lying between them.